This is a list of T cell receptor beta chains from one sample in a study of shared clonotypes between healthy human individuals. Sequenced by immunoSEQ multiplex PCR; TCRdb stores in-frame clones only, minus some. This sample yields around 2.1 million clones, of which about 94% are seen a single time; roughly 0.13% belongs to the top ten. Sequencing used naive CD4+ T cells sorted from blood. Receptors were obtained from a man aged 18-30 years in good health. The CDR3 runs from the conserved cysteine through the conserved F or W. D genes are given only for firm matches. Clone size is not always given. Where it is, it says once, few, many or a class for expanded clones.

v_gene,j_gene,abundance,d_gene,CDR3aa,CDR3nt
TRBV10-2,TRBJ1-4,NA,NA,CASSESGRVPEKLFF,TGCGCCAGCAGTGAGTCGGGGAGGGTGCCAGAAAAACTGTTTTTT
TRBV10-3,TRBJ2-3,NA,TRBD2,CAISGGAPDTQYF,TGTGCCATTAGCGGGGGGGCCCCAGATACGCAGTATTTT
TRBV28,TRBJ2-5,NA,TRBD1,CASRGTGKKETQYF,TGTGCCAGCAGGGGGACAGGCAAAAAAGAGACCCAGTACTTC
TRBV6-1,TRBJ1-5,NA,NA,CASTLKLQVAGPQHF,TGTGCCAGCACCCTAAAACTACAGGTTGCGGGTCCCCAGCATTTT
TRBV5-1,TRBJ2-3,NA,NA,CASSQWSTDTQYF,TGCGCCAGCAGTCAGTGGAGCACAGATACGCAGTATTTT
TRBV7-9,TRBJ2-3,NA,TRBD2,CASSLEASGRRTDTQYF,TGTGCCAGCAGCTTAGAGGCTAGCGGGAGACGCACAGATACGCAGTATTTT
TRBV7-2,TRBJ1-1,NA,NA,CASSRAGGYTEAFF,TGTGCCAGCAGCCGGGCTGGGGGGTACACTGAAGCTTTCTTT
TRBV30,TRBJ1-5,NA,NA,CAWSVGGAFAQHF,TGTGCCTGGAGTGTGGGGGGGGCCTTCGCCCAGCATTTT
TRBV7-2,TRBJ1-2,few,NA,CASSHSRDQGGYTF,TGTGCCAGCAGCCACTCCCGGGACCAAGGAGGCTACACCTTC
TRBV28,TRBJ1-4,once,NA,CASSLLLNKKEKLFF,TGTGCCAGCAGTTTACTATTGAATAAGAAGGAAAAACTGTTTTTT